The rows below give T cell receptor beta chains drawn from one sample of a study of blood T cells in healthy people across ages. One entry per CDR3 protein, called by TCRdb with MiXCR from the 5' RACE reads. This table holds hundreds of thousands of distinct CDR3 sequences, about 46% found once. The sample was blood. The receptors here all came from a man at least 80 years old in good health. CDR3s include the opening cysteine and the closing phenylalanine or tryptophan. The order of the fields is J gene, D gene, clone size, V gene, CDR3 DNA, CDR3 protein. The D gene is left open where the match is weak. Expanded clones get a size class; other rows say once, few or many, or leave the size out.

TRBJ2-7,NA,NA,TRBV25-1,TGTGCCAGCAGTGATGGGGGCTACAATGAGCAGTACTTC,CASSDGGYNEQYF
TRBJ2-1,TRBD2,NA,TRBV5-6,TGTGCCAGCAGCTTTTCGAGCTGGGGGGGCAATGAGCAGTTCTTC,CASSFSSWGGNEQFF
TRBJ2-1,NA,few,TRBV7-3,TGTGCCAGCCCCCCTTTAGCGGAGAGGGGTGATGAGCAGTTCTTC,CASPPLAERGDEQFF
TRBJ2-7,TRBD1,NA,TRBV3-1,TGTGCCAGCAGCCCCTCGGGACAGGGGCACTACGAGCAGTACTTC,CASSPSGQGHYEQYF
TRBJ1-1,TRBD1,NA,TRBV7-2,TGTGCCAGCAGCTTAGGGGAGACAGGGGTGGGCACTGAAGCTTTCTTT,CASSLGETGVGTEAFF
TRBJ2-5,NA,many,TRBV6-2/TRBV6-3,TGTGCCAGCAGTCCCAACCGACAGATACCAGAGACCCAGTACTTC,CASSPNRQIPETQYF
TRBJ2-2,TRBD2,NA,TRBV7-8,TGTGCCAGCAGCTTGGCCCCCGGGACTAGGGGGTCGGGAACGAACACCGGGGAGCTGTTTTTT,CASSLAPGTRGSGTNTGELFF
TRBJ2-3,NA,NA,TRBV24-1,TGTGCCACCAGTGATCGGAAGACATCTTCTAAAGATACGCAGTATTTT,CATSDRKTSSKDTQYF
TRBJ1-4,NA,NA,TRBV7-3,TGTGCCAGCAGCTTAAGGGGGGGGACTAATGAAAAACTGTTTTTT,CASSLRGGTNEKLFF
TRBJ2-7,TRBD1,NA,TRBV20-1,TGCAGTGCTAGAAATCGCCCGGGACAGGGGACCATAATCTCCTACGAGCAGTACTTC,CSARNRPGQGTIISYEQYF
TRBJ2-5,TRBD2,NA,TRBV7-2,TGTGCCAGCAGCTTGATAAAACTAGCGATGGGCCAAGAGACCCAGTACTTC,CASSLIKLAMGQETQYF
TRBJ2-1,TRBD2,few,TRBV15,TGTGCCACCAGCAGAGATCAAGGAGCGGGAATGAATGAGCAGTTCTTC,CATSRDQGAGMNEQFF
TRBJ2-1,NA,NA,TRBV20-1,TGCAGTGCTCACCCTCATGGGTCCTACAATGAGCAGTTCTTC,CSAHPHGSYNEQFF
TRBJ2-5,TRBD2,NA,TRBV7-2,TGTGCCAGCAGCTTATACCTAGCGGTCCAAGAGACCCAGTACTTC,CASSLYLAVQETQYF
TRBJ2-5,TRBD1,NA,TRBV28,TGTGCCAGCAGTTCCTACAGGGGGCGAAAAGGGGGAGAGACCCAGTACTTC,CASSSYRGRKGGETQYF
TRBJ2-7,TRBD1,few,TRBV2,TGTGCCAGCAGTGGGGACAGCCCAGCCTACGAGCAGTACTTC,CASSGDSPAYEQYF
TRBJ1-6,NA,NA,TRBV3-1,TGTGCCAGCAGCCAAGATTGGAATTCACCCCCCCACTTT,CASSQDWNSPPHF
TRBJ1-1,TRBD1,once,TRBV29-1,TGCAGCGTCGGGACAGATAAGAACACTGAAGCTTTCTTT,CSVGTDKNTEAFF
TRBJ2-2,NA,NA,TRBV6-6,TGTGCCAGCAGTTACTCGGGCCAATATTCCGGGGAGCTGTTTTTT,CASSYSGQYSGELFF
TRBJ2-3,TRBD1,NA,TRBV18,TGTGCCGGCTCACCAAGGGGACAGGGGGCCAAAGATACGCAGTATTTT,CAGSPRGQGAKDTQYF
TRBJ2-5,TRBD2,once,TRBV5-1,TGCGCCAGCAGCCAGACTAGCGGACAGAGGAATGAGCAGTACTTC,CASSQTSGQRNEQYF
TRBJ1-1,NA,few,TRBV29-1,TGCAGCGTTGAACCGGCAGTAGAGGTGAACACTGAAGCTTTCTTT,CSVEPAVEVNTEAFF
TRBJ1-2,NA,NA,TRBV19,TGTGCCAGTAGTATAGGAAAATACCAGCATTATTATGGCTACACCTTC,CASSIGKYQHYYGYTF
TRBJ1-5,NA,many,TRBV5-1,TGCGCCAGCAGCTACTCGGGGGGTCAGCCCCAGCATTTT,CASSYSGGQPQHF
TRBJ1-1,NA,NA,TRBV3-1,TGTGCCAGCAGCCAAGTATTTTTGAACACTGAAGCTTTCTTT,CASSQVFLNTEAFF
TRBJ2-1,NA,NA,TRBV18,TGTGCCAGCTCACCAACGGGACGCAGCGGAAATGAGCAGTTCTTC,CASSPTGRSGNEQFF
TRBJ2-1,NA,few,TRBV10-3,TGTGCCATCAGTGATCCGTCGTGGGGCGGTGAGCAGTTCTTC,CAISDPSWGGEQFF
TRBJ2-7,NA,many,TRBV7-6,TGTGCCAGCAGCTTAAAAAGTTGGGACGAGCAGTACTTC,CASSLKSWDEQYF
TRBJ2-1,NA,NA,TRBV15,TGTGCCACCAGCAGCCCCGGGGCGGGGAGCTCCTACAATGAGCAGTTCTTC,CATSSPGAGSSYNEQFF
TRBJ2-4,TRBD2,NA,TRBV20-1,TGCAGTGGGATGAGACTAGCGGGGGGGATTGGAGAGCAGTACTTC,CSGMRLAGGIGEQYF
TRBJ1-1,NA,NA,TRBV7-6,TGTGCCAGCAGCTTGAGCAGGGTGAACACTGAAGCTTTCTTT,CASSLSRVNTEAFF
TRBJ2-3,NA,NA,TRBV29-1,TGCAGCGTTGATCAAGCGGGCACAGATACGCAGTATTTT,CSVDQAGTDTQYF
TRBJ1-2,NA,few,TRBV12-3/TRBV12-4,TGTGCCAGCAGTATCTCGAGCTATGGCTACACCTTC,CASSISSYGYTF
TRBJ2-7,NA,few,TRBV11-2,TGTGCCAGCAGCTTAGTACCAGCTCTCTACGAGCAGTACTTC,CASSLVPALYEQYF
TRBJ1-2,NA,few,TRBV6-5,TGTGCCAGCAGTTACTCGATGGGGATTAACTATGGCTACACCTTC,CASSYSMGINYGYTF
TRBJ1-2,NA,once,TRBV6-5,TGTGCCAGCAGATCCGAACAGGGAGGGGGTGGCTACACCTTC,CASRSEQGGGGYTF
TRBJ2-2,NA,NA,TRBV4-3,TGCGCCAGCAGCCAAGATATTGGGGGTAACACCGGGGAGCTGTTTTTT,CASSQDIGGNTGELFF
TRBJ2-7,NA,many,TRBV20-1,TGCAGTGCTTGTAGGGACGGTGACTCCTACGAGCAGTACTTC,CSACRDGDSYEQYF
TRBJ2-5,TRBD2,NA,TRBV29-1,TGCAGCGTTGAGGGGCGCGGGAGTGGGGAGACCCAGTACTTC,CSVEGRGSGETQYF
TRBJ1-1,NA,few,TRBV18,TGTGCCAGCTCACCGGGTCCTCATCAGACTTTCTTT,CASSPGPHQTFF
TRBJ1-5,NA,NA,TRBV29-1,TGCAGCGTCAAGCTGGGCAGGGAGGGTCAGCCCCAGCATTTT,CSVKLGREGQPQHF
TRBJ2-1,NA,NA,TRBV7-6,TGTGCCAGCAGCCCGGTGGTAGCAGTCACCTACAATGAGCAGTTCTTC,CASSPVVAVTYNEQFF
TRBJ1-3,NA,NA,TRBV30,TGTGCCTGGGAAAGGGCCTCTGGAAACACCATATATTTT,CAWERASGNTIYF
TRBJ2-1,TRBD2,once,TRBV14,TGTGCCAGCAGCCAAGAGAGGACTAGCGGGGAGCAGTTCTTC,CASSQERTSGEQFF
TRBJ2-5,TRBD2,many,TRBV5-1,TGCGCCAGCAGCTTGGACGGGACTAGTCAAGAGACCCAGTACTTC,CASSLDGTSQETQYF
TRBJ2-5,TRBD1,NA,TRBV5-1,TGCGCCAACAGCCAGCTCACAGGGGGAGAGACCCAGTACTTC,CANSQLTGGETQYF
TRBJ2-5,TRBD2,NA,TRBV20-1,TGCAGTGCTAGAGGGGGGCTAGCGGGAGGGCCGAGGCACAATGAGCAGTACTTC,CSARGGLAGGPRHNEQYF
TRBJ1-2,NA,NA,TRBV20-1,TGCAGTGCCGCGACAGAACCGGATGGCTACACCTTC,CSAATEPDGYTF
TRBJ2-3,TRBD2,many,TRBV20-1,TGCAGTGTTCCGGGACTAGCGGGGCGATACACAGATACGCAGTATTTT,CSVPGLAGRYTDTQYF
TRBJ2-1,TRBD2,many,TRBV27,TGTGCCAGCAGTTTGAGCGGGAGCTCGAACAATGAGCAGTTCTTC,CASSLSGSSNNEQFF